The clone carrying this T cell receptor (beta chain) came up a few times. Its antigen is currently unknown. The source of the sample is a study of Ad26.COV2.S vaccination and SARS-CoV-2 variants. Findings of the study overall: Breadth measured for non-spike TCRs was similar across vaccine and placebo recipients. Researchers cautioned that TCR breadth and depth analyses may have underestimated total T cell responses. Spike-specific TCR breadth ran higher among vaccine recipients than placebo recipients.

Clones were read by immunoSEQ multiplex PCR, and TCRdb kept only the in-frame ones, dropping some. The sample holds 300,000 to 450,000 clones; roughly 84% are singletons and the top ten take about 3.3%. Germline V lookup: CDR1 LNHDA, CDR2 SQIVND (reference sequence). Trimming removed 3 bases from V and 5 bases from J, with 16 bases in between. The CDR3 is made up of 15 amino acids. Stated treatment: around 19 received Ad26.COV2.S at low or high dose, single or two shots; 5 received placebo; per-sample allocation not given. Specimens were obtained on day 63 following the first vaccine or placebo injection. The administered vaccine (an Ad26 vector) expressed Wuhan-strain SARS-CoV-2 spike.

The chain has TRBV19 and TRBJ1-1; perhaps TRBD1 as D (5 bases). The TCR comes from a person aged 18 to 59 who received the Ad26.COV2.S COVID-19 vaccine or a placebo. The material sequenced was peripheral blood, taken in a trial of Ad26.COV2.S vaccine versus placebo. The CDR3 nucleotides read TGTGCCAGTAGTATTGGATCCAGGGTAGGAACTGAAGCTTTCTTT. It yields the protein CASSIGSRVGTEAFF.